This T cell receptor (beta chain) appears in the sequencing data of a study of CD4 T cells in relation to SARS-CoV-2 and coronaviruses (dated by TCRdb to the early 2020s). Regarding the complete study: In the ViraFEST assay, PBMCs were cultured with antigen for 9 to 11 days, after which TCR beta CDR3s were sequenced to identify antigen-specific clonal expansions. The negative reference condition was either a culture with an HIV-1 Nef peptide pool or a culture with no peptide. Shared crossreactive spike epitopes were mapped to their HLA restriction using patient-derived lymphoblastoid cell lines. At the level of individual TCR clonotypes, the study evaluated whether memory CD4+ T cells crossreact between the spike proteins of SARS-CoV-2 and those of common cold coronaviruses. The Adaptive Biotechnologies TCR-sequencing kit was used for samples from three pre-COVID donors and for the naive versus memory experiments, whereas the other data were Illumina-based. A different TCR-beta assay, based on Illumina, was used to sequence expansion assays from other donors in the study.

V loses 5 bases of germline sequence and J loses 4 bases, and the interval between the two ends is 9 bases. From its cysteine to its phenylalanine, the CDR3 spans 12 amino acids. Only CDR3 DNA is held: 36 bases, read in frame from base 1. Looking up the germline V gene (reference sequence) yields CDR1 LNHDA and CDR2 SQIVND. The receptor library was made with the immunoSEQ multiplex PCR assay. In the authors' own workflow: During preprocessing, nonproductive sequences were discarded, as were any CDR3s that did not begin with C, did not end with F or W, or were shorter than 7 amino acids. The MANAFEST web app identified antigen-specific clonotypes based on expansion compared with the reference and other culture wells. A clone counted as positive if significantly expanded in 2 of 3 replicate wells versus the reference culture at FDR below 0.05. To be called positive, a clone also had to show significant expansion compared with every other tandem well and an odds ratio greater than 5. CDR3 homology was quantified as pairwise Levenshtein distance, calculated with the stringdist R package after three terminal residues were trimmed from each end. TCRdb took over this immuneACCESS table, retaining in-frame rearrangements with V and J assigned. Such tables are incomplete; in checked studies, under half of the missing clones stem from an unresolved V gene, and the remainder is unexplained. V and J calls and clone size come straight from that table; D and trimming were deduced from the DNA. The sample yields about 18,000 clones; over 70% were counted once. The ten largest clones represent about 10% of the sample.

CD4+ T cells from unexposed donors were collected before the COVID-19 pandemic (2011-2018). The EasySep CD4+ T cell isolation kit was used to isolate CD4+ T cells once the cultures had run for more than 8 days. As cell numbers permitted, CD4+ T cells from unexposed donors were tested for reactivity to SARS-CoV-2 S and N and to four common cold coronavirus spike pools. PBMCs were cultured at two million per well in IMDM supplemented with 5% human AB serum and 9 to 10 IU/ml IL-2. Half of the culture medium was replaced with fresh IL-2-containing medium on days 3 and 7. Triplicate replicate wells were generally used for each peptide culture condition. The leukapheresis product used for the unexposed donors was purchased from a commercial source. PBMCs were isolated from leukapheresis product or whole blood by Ficoll-Paque PLUS gradient centrifugation. PBMCs were either used fresh in the expansion assay or cryopreserved at -140 degrees C. The QIAamp Micro DNA Kit was used to extract genomic DNA from the CD4+ T cells.

Broad study findings and their caveats: Roughly 65% of donors had memory CD4+ clonotypes that crossrecognized SARS-CoV-2 and at least one common cold coronavirus spike. No donor contributed both pre-pandemic and post-infection samples, which limited tracing the source of pre-existing responses. Significantly weaker SARS-CoV-2-driven expansion was shown by crossreactive clones than by monoreactive clones, consistent with antigenic imprinting. Since the crossreactivity analysis centred on spike protein, crossreactivity against other viral proteins was not assessed. Small numbers of patients and of tested TCRs were a limitation of the study.

A remark on this clone: Its antigen is unknown. No base quality information exists; no much larger clone differs at one position.

The origin of this receptor is a human donor in good health. The V gene is TRBV19 and the J gene is TRBJ2-7; the D gene cannot be resolved reliably. Source material: CD4+ T cells from PBMCs, cultured in vitro. Here the CDR3 is given as CASSPQGYEQYF. The sequence in DNA is TGTGCCAGTAGTCCCCAAGGGTACGAGCAGTACTTC.